What follows describes a single T cell receptor beta chain. Via MiXCR, TCRdb re-called the RT-PCR reads, giving one row per CDR3 protein. The sample lists some 960,000 distinct CDR3 sequences, roughly 18% occurring once. The source of the sample is a study of patients and donors after allogeneic stem cell transplantation. Specimen: blood, either unsorted or a sorted T cell fraction (not recorded which). The source of this sequence is a human donor who was either an allogeneic HSCT recipient or a stem cell or donor lymphocyte infusion donor (not recorded which). It is not recorded whose cells these are; they may come from a transplant donor.

The CDR3 sequence: CASSLVSGNANTGELFF. CDR3 sequence (DNA): TGTGCCAGCAGCTTAGTAAGCGGGAACGCGAACACCGGGGAGCTGTTTTTT. J is TRBJ2-2 and V is TRBV11-2; 7 positions match TRBD2. V dropped 1 base and J dropped 0; count of bases not matched to a gene: 5. The CDR3 length is 17 residues. The germline gives CDR1 SGHAT, CDR2 FQNNGV.